The 28 T cell receptor beta chains below were found in one sample sequenced in a study of cytomegalovirus exposure and HLA in healthy donors. This table comes from immunoSEQ multiplex PCR, and its TCRdb copy is limited to in-frame clones, with some not included. The sample carries 140,000 to 150,000 clones, around 93% recorded once. Sequencing input: PBMCs. Every receptor here comes from a man aged 18 to 29 in good health and CMV-seropositive.

This sequence joins TRBV11-2 and TRBJ1-2, with a weak D call TRBD1 (5 bases). Trimming shortened V by 4 bases and J by 3 bases, and 15 bases separated the two germline ends. Germline CDR1 is SGHAT and CDR2 is FQNNGV. The CDR3 length is 15 residues. The CDR3 DNA is TGTGCCAGCAGCTCTATGGGGGGGGTCGACTATGGCTACACCTTC. This translates into CASSSMGGVDYGYTF.

As concerns this clone: Other nucleotide sequences from this sample produce the same CDR3. The rearrangement joins TRBV18 to TRBJ1-2, with TRBD1 identical over 7 bases. The CDR3 is 14 amino acids. The germline CDR1 and CDR2 sequences are KGHSH and LQKENI. The V and J ends lost 2 bases and 3 bases, in that order; junction bases with no gene match: 3. CDR3 region: CASSPGQGDYGYTF. CDR3 bases: TGTGCCAGCTCACCAGGGCAGGGGGACTATGGCTACACCTTC.

The chain has TRBV7-3 and TRBJ2-5, with D tentatively TRBD1 (6 bases). CDR1 SGHTA and CDR2 FQGTGA come from the germline V gene. The CDR3 spans 14 residues. V lost 2 bases and J 4 bases, leaving 11 bases between the germline ends. This chain's CDR3 is CASSLGQTGETQYF. The CDR3 DNA reads TGTGCCAGCAGCTTAGGACAGACTGGAGAGACCCAGTACTTC.

The rearrangement links TRBV19 to TRBJ1-6; 7 nucleotides align to TRBD1. V was pared by 5 bases and J by 10 bases, with 8 bases of the junction left unmatched. This CDR3 has 14 residues. Germline assignment: CDR1 LNHDA and CDR2 SQIVND (reference sequence). CDR3 in DNA: TGTGCCAGTAGTTCCCGACAGGGTTGGTCACCCCTCCACTTT. This translates into CASSSRQGWSPLHF.

This chain links TRBV14 with TRBJ2-1; TRBD1 matches at 7 bases. Germline CDR1 reads SGHDN; CDR2 reads FVKESK. The V and J ends lost 8 bases and 2 bases, in that order; junction bases with no gene match: 6. CDR3 size: 14 residues. The CDR3 DNA follows: TGTGCCAGCGGCGGACAGGCCGCCTACAATGAGCAGTTCTTC. This translates into CASGGQAAYNEQFF. Filled out from reference TRBV14 and TRBJ2-1, the complete variable domain reads EAGVTQFPSHSVIEKGQTVTLRCDPISGHDNLYWYRRVMGKEIKFLLHFVKESKQDESGMPNNRFLAERTGGTYSTLKVQPAELEDSGVYFCASGGQAAYNEQFFGPGTRLTVL.

The chain employs TRBV27 and TRBJ2-7; maybe TRBD2 (5 bases). The V end lost 6 bases, the J end lost 4 bases, and 13 bases lay between the germline ends. The CDR3 extends over 13 amino acids. Germline CDR1 reads MNHEY; CDR2 reads SMNVEV (reference sequence). CDR3 protein: CASSRRGIYEQYF. CDR3 bases: TGTGCCAGCAGCCGTCGGGGAATTTACGAGCAGTACTTC.

V usage is TRBV6-1 and J usage is TRBJ1-4; D might be TRBD1 (5 bases). The CDR3 is 15 residues long. V shed 0 bases and J shed 5 bases, with 10 bases lying between them. The germline V gene has CDR1 MNHNS and CDR2 SASEGT. CDR3 sequence (DNA): TGTGCCAGCAGTGAAGCGGCAGGGCCGAATGAAAAACTGTTTTTT. Residues: CASSEAAGPNEKLFF.

The chain recombines TRBV7-2 with TRBJ2-5, with a tentative D call TRBD2 (6 bases). From germline, CDR1 is SGHTA and CDR2 FQGNSA. V lost 5 bases to trimming and J lost 3 bases, with 13 bases between them. The CDR3 extends over 14 amino acids. As DNA, the CDR3 is TGTGCCAGCAGCGACGGGAGTCGGAAAGAGACCCAGTACTTC. Its translation is CASSDGSRKETQYF.

This clone was seen more than once but under ten times. The V and J genes are TRBV28 and TRBJ2-7; D is possibly TRBD1 (5 bases). This CDR3 has 13 amino acids. Deletions cut 7 bases from V and 4 bases from J, with 14 bases between. Germline V CDR1 and CDR2: MDHEN, SYDVKM. The DNA of the CDR3 is TGTGCCAGCAATAAATTACAGGTTTACGAGCAGTACTTC. Protein sequence: CASNKLQVYEQYF.

The chain couples TRBV27 to TRBJ1-1; 8 bases align to TRBD1. CDR3 size: 13 residues. Germline CDR1 and CDR2: MNHEY and SMNVEV (reference sequence). J gave up 5 bases and V 7 bases, and 6 bases lay outside the gene matches. The CDR3 here is CASTYTGGTEAFF. CDR3 bases: TGTGCCAGCACCTATACAGGGGGAACTGAAGCTTTCTTT.

The chain combines TRBV5-6 with TRBJ2-3, with TRBD2 matching 9 bases. The V segment lost 5 bases and the J segment 1 base; nucleotides outside the gene matches: 5. The germline CDR1 and CDR2 sequences are SGHDT and YYEEEE. This CDR3 has 15 residues. CDR3 DNA sequence: TGTGCCAGCAGTCGTAGCGGGAGCGGCACAGATACGCAGTATTTT. As protein: CASSRSGSGTDTQYF.

The genes are TRBV19 and TRBJ2-2; TRBD2 agrees at 11 bases. The CDR3 spans 15 residues. The ends lost 4 bases at V and 3 bases at J; junction bases unmatched: 1. Germline CDR1 LNHDA, CDR2 SQIVND (reference sequence). CDR3 amino acids: CASSRLAGYTGELFF. In nucleotides, the CDR3 is TGTGCCAGTAGTAGACTAGCGGGGTACACCGGGGAGCTGTTTTTT.

J is TRBJ2-3 and V is TRBV28; TRBD2 agrees at 11 bases. CDR1 MDHEN and CDR2 SYDVKM come from the germline V gene. V lost 4 bases, J lost 6 bases, and 6 bases stayed unmatched. The length of the CDR3 is 15 residues. In DNA, the CDR3 is TGTGCCAGCAGTTCTACTAGCGGGAGTAGGGATACGCAGTATTTT. Translating it yields CASSSTSGSRDTQYF.

In its sample, this clone was seen a few times. Distinct nucleotide sequences in the sample also encode this CDR3. The rearrangement uses TRBV19 and TRBJ1-1; D gene ambiguous. The germline CDR1 and CDR2 sequences are LNHDA and SQIVND (reference sequence). This CDR3 has 13 residues. Trimming pared 1 base from V and 1 base from J, leaving 4 bases between. In nucleotides, the CDR3 is TGTGCCAGTAGTATAGGAGGGAACACTGAAGCTTTCTTT. Translating it yields CASSIGGNTEAFF.

The chain employs TRBV6-1 and TRBJ2-7; D may be TRBD1 (5 bases). This CDR3 is 12 amino acids long. The V end was cut by 11 bases, the J end by 4 bases, with 15 bases between. The germline V gene has CDR1 MNHNS and CDR2 SASEGT. As DNA, the CDR3 is TGTGCCGGACGCGTAGACAGTTACGAGCAGTACTTC. Amino acid sequence: CAGRVDSYEQYF.

The chain uses TRBV28 and TRBJ2-7; perhaps TRBD1 as D (5 bases). This CDR3 has 12 amino acids. V was shortened by 3 bases and J by 6 bases, with 9 bases between the two germline ends. The germline gives CDR1 MDHEN, CDR2 SYDVKM. The CDR3 loop is CASSFEGVEQYF. The CDR3 DNA follows: TGTGCCAGCAGTTTCGAAGGGGTCGAGCAGTACTTC.

The rearrangement uses TRBV29-1 and TRBJ1-2, with 11 bases aligning to TRBD1. Germline V CDR1 and CDR2: SQVTM, ANQGSEA. The J segment lost 4 bases and the V segment lost 1 base, leaving 2 bases of the junction unmatched. CDR3 size: 14 residues. The CDR3 region is CSVEGGQGVYGYTF. DNA for the CDR3: TGCAGCGTTGAAGGGGGACAGGGGGTCTATGGCTACACCTTC.

The CDR3 here is CSVDPGTSFGEQFF. The CDR3 bases are TGCAGCGTTGATCCCGGGACTAGTTTTGGTGAGCAGTTCTTC. The gene calls are TRBV29-1 and TRBJ2-1; TRBD2 agrees at 8 bases. The CDR3 is made up of 14 amino acids. After removal of 3 bases from V and 9 bases from J, the junction contained 10 bases not matched to a gene. CDR1 is SQVTM and CDR2 is ANQGSEA in the germline V gene.

This clone was seen once. The chain recombines TRBV29-1 with TRBJ2-5; tentatively, D is TRBD1 (6 bases). This CDR3 has 12 residues. Looked up from germline, CDR1 is SQVTM and CDR2 is ANQGSEA. The germline V and J ends were trimmed by 3 bases and 5 bases, with 10 bases remaining between them. The CDR3 DNA follows: TGCAGCGTTGACAGGGGTGGTGAGACCCAGTACTTC. Protein product: CSVDRGGETQYF. Drawing the rest from reference TRBV29-1 and TRBJ2-5, the complete variable domain is SAVISQKPSRDICQRGTSLTIQCQVDSQVTMMFWYRQQPGQSLTLIATANQGSEATYESGFVIDKFPISRPNLTFSTLTVSNMSPEDSSIYLCSVDRGGETQYFGPGTRLLVL.

V gene TRBV7-3 combines with J gene TRBJ1-2; D perhaps matches TRBD1 (6 bases). CDR3 length equals 13 residues. V was shortened by 5 bases and J by 5 bases, with 12 bases between the two germline ends. CDR1 and CDR2 (germline): SGHTA, FQGTGA. Here the CDR3 DNA reads TGTGCCAGCAGCCAGGGGTTGGGGTATGGCTACACCTTC. It codes for CASSQGLGYGYTF. The full variable domain, with the rest looked up from reference TRBV7-3 and TRBJ1-2, is GAGVSQTPSNKVTEKGKYVELRCDPISGHTALYWYRQSLGQGPEFLIYFQGTGAADDSGLPNDRFFAVRPEGSVSTLKIQRTERGDSAVYLCASSQGLGYGYTFGSGTRLTVV.

A single count supports this clone. The chain joins TRBV30 to TRBJ2-2, with D perhaps TRBD2 (6 bases). Germline lookup yields CDR1 GTSNPN and CDR2 SVGIG (reference sequence). CDR3 size: 12 residues. CDR3 sequence (DNA): TGTGCAAGGAGGGGATTATCCGGGGAGCTGTTTTTT. It translates to CARRGLSGELFF.

The chain couples TRBV6-6 to TRBJ2-5; D remains ambiguous. Germline V lookup: CDR1 MNHNY, CDR2 SVGAGI (reference sequence). Trimming stripped 7 bases from V and 5 bases from J, with 8 bases between. This CDR3 is built from 11 residues. The CDR3 sequence: CASKQRETQYF. The DNA of the CDR3 is TGTGCCAGCAAGCAACGGGAGACCCAGTACTTC.

This clone was recorded once. CDR3 nucleotides: TGTGCCAGAAGCTGCAGGGGATCCGGCACAGATACGCAGTATTTT. Translating it yields CARSCRGSGTDTQYF. This chain connects TRBV5-3 to TRBJ2-3; D is perhaps TRBD1 (6 bases). TRBV5-3 counts as an open reading frame of uncertain function. Trimming pared 3 bases from V and 1 base from J, leaving 12 bases between. The CDR3 has 15 amino acids.

The chain recombines TRBV27 with TRBJ2-1; 12 nucleotides match TRBD2. The CDR3 is 15 residues long. V gave up 6 bases and J gave up 4 bases; unmatched junction bases: 4. In germline, CDR1 is MNHEY, CDR2 SMNVEV (reference sequence). The CDR3 DNA sequence: TGTGCCAGCAGCCGTGGACTAGCGGGGTACAATGAGCAGTTCTTC. Translated: CASSRGLAGYNEQFF.

This chain uses TRBV27 with TRBJ2-1; 9 bases fit TRBD2. This CDR3 is 16 amino acids long. From germline, CDR1 is MNHEY and CDR2 SMNVEV (reference sequence). V shed 5 bases and J 7 bases; nucleotides not matched to a gene: 12. The CDR3: CASSPQSGRLINEQFF. The DNA for the CDR3 is TGTGCCAGCAGTCCGCAAAGCGGGAGGCTCATAAATGAGCAGTTCTTC.

The rearrangement uses TRBV7-9 and TRBJ2-1; TRBD1 agrees at 7 bases. V lost 1 base and J lost 7; bases outside the gene matches: 10. Germline V gene data show CDR1 as SEHNR and CDR2 as FQNEAQ (reference sequence). The CDR3 runs to 16 residues. CDR3 DNA sequence: TGTGCCAGCAGCTTAGGGTGGGACGCCAGGGGGAATGAGCAGTTCTTC. Its protein product is CASSLGWDARGNEQFF.

The J gene is TRBJ2-5, the V gene TRBV7-8, with D maybe TRBD1 (5 bases). The germline V gene encodes CDR1 SGHVS and CDR2 FQNEAQ. Trimming left V 3 bases short and J 4 bases short, with 18 bases between. There are 16 residues in the CDR3. CDR3 sequence: CASSLINRRRTETQYF. CDR3 sequence (DNA): TGTGCCAGCAGCTTGATTAACAGGAGAAGGACAGAGACCCAGTACTTC.

The chain uses TRBV7-9 and TRBJ2-7; 9 positions match TRBD1. Germline lookup yields CDR1 SEHNR and CDR2 FQNEAQ (reference sequence). The CDR3 extends over 15 amino acids. V was pared by 6 bases and J by 7 bases, with 13 bases of the junction left unmatched. Written as DNA, the CDR3 is TGTGCCAGCAGGCGAATGGGACAGGGCTCCGGGGAGCAGTACTTC. The encoded protein is CASRRMGQGSGEQYF.